Each of the 4 T cell receptor beta chains below was sequenced from the same sample in a study of T-cell reconstitution after alpha-beta-depleted transplantation in children. Preparing the TCRbeta library involved the use of unique molecular identifiers. TCRdb passed the PCR reads through MiXCR, listing each CDR3 protein once. The table records under 400,000 distinct CDR3 sequences, around 25% of them present only once. Sequenced material: PBMCs, mostly from graft donor cells, taken 180 days after TCRalphabeta/CD19-depleted stem cell transplant. The receptor set was obtained from a male patient aged 10 to 17 who had a stem cell transplant for acute lymphoblastic leukemia, so the T cells may come from the graft donor.

The rearrangement uses TRBV12-5 and TRBJ2-7, with D possibly TRBD2 on 6 matching bases. In germline, CDR1 is LGHNT, CDR2 FRNRAP. V was clipped by 4 bases and J by 2 bases, with 6 bases between them. CDR3 length: 12 amino acids. This CDR3 reads CASGWGAYEQYF. As DNA, the CDR3 is TGTGCTAGTGGTTGGGGGGCCTACGAGCAGTACTTC.

This clonotype has more than one count but fewer than ten. V is TRBV20-1 and J is TRBJ2-3; tentatively, D is TRBD1 or TRBD2 (5 bases each). The CDR3 consists of 13 residues. Germline CDR1 reads DFQATT; CDR2 reads SNEGSKA (reference sequence). This CDR3 is CSMGTTPTDTQYF. The CDR3 nucleotides are TGCAGCATGGGGACCACCCCCACAGATACGCAGTATTTT.

This chain joins TRBV5-6 and TRBJ2-7; 7 nucleotides align to TRBD1. J was trimmed by 6 bases and V by 2 bases; bases with no gene match: 5. This CDR3 contains 13 residues. Germline V gene sequence: CDR1 SGHDT, CDR2 YYEEEE. The CDR3 DNA is TGTGCCAGCAGCTTTTACGACAGGGCCGAGCAGTACTTC. It translates to CASSFYDRAEQYF.

This clonotype was counted only a few times. This chain connects TRBV29-1 to TRBJ2-5, with a weak D call TRBD1 (6 bases). V was trimmed by 3 bases and J by 3 bases, leaving 11 bases between them. Germline values: CDR1 SQVTM, CDR2 ANQGSEA. CDR3 size: 13 residues. In DNA, the CDR3 is TGCAGCGTTGAGTCAGGGGCCGAAGAGACCCAGTACTTC. It codes for CSVESGAEETQYF.